The 16 T cell receptor beta chains in this list originate from one sample, sequenced in a study of blood T cell repertoires in COVID-19. Data came from immunoSEQ multiplex PCR; TCRdb stores just in-frame clones and leaves some out. The table lists 60,000 to 65,000 clones, approximately 80% of them singletons. Sequencing input: peripheral blood. The receptors were sampled from a woman in her fifties or sixties with acute or convalescent COVID-19.

The rearrangement joins TRBV19 to TRBJ1-5, with D possibly matching TRBD1 (5 bases). Trimming took off 6 bases at V and 7 bases at J, with 16 bases between the two ends. Germline V CDR1 and CDR2: LNHDA, SQIVND (reference sequence). The CDR3 is made up of 14 amino acids. The CDR3 DNA sequence: TGTGCCAGTAGGCGGGGCCTCGAGGGGCAGCCCCAGCATTTT. This codes for CASRRGLEGQPQHF.

The rearrangement joins TRBV9 to TRBJ1-1; D gene uncertain. V was trimmed by 1 base and J by 7 bases, leaving 11 bases between them. CDR1 is SGDLS, CDR2 YYNGEE, per germline. The CDR3 has 13 residues. This chain's CDR3 is CASSVRFRDEAFF. The DNA for the CDR3 is TGTGCCAGCAGCGTACGGTTCCGAGATGAAGCTTTCTTT.

The chain carries TRBV7-2 and TRBJ1-2; 8 bases are a match to TRBD1. The CDR3 extends over 14 amino acids. V lost 3 bases, J lost 3 bases, and 3 bases stayed unmatched. Germline V gene sequence: CDR1 SGHTA, CDR2 FQGNSA. The CDR3 DNA is TGTGCCAGCAGCTTCCCGGACAGGGACTATGGCTACACCTTC. Its protein product is CASSFPDRDYGYTF.

The CDR3 nucleotides are TGCAGCGGGCTCGGGACGGGAGAGCGGGAGCAGTACTTC. The encoded protein is CSGLGTGEREQYF. The rearrangement uses TRBV29-1 and TRBJ2-7, with D maybe TRBD2 (6 bases). Germline V CDR1 and CDR2: SQVTM, ANQGSEA. This CDR3 contains 13 residues. The ends were cut back, 7 bases at V and 7 bases at J, with 20 bases in the middle.

V and J are TRBV6-5 and TRBJ2-3; D gene ambiguous. V was clipped by 6 bases and J by 1 base, with 11 bases between them. This CDR3 comprises 14 residues. Germline values: CDR1 MNHEY, CDR2 SVGAGI. CDR3 protein: CASRRDRGTDTQYF. In DNA, the CDR3 is TGTGCCAGCAGGCGTGATCGGGGCACAGATACGCAGTATTTT.

The chain employs TRBV4-1 and TRBJ2-7; 9 nucleotides match TRBD2. The V gene end was trimmed by 0 bases and the J gene end by 3 bases; junction bases not matched to a gene: 6. This CDR3 is 16 amino acids long. Germline loops: CDR1 MGHRA, CDR2 YSYEKL. CDR3 amino acids: CASSQDSGGPYYEQYF. The CDR3 region has the DNA TGCGCCAGCAGCCAAGATAGCGGGGGTCCCTACTACGAGCAGTACTTC.

The rearrangement joins TRBV27 to TRBJ2-3, with D maybe TRBD1 (6 bases). V shed 2 bases and J shed 0 bases, with 18 bases lying between them. Germline V lookup: CDR1 MNHEY, CDR2 SMNVEV (reference sequence). This CDR3 is 18 amino acids long. The CDR3 bases are TGTGCCAGCAGTTTAAAGATTCCGGGACAAGCTAGCACAGATACGCAGTATTTT. Amino acids: CASSLKIPGQASTDTQYF.

The rearrangement uses TRBV27 and TRBJ1-5, with 9 bases lining up with TRBD1. Germline CDR1 reads MNHEY; CDR2 reads SMNVEV (reference sequence). The CDR3 spans 17 residues. The trim removed 5 bases at V and 5 bases at J, leaving 13 bases unmatched. CDR3 region: CASSRRDRAAGDQPQHF. Here the CDR3 DNA reads TGTGCCAGCAGTCGCCGGGACAGGGCCGCGGGGGATCAGCCCCAGCATTTT.

The chain joins TRBV19 to TRBJ1-1, with D possibly being TRBD1 (5 bases). Trimming cost V 8 bases and J 6 bases, with 13 bases left between them. CDR1 is LNHDA, CDR2 SQIVND, per germline (reference sequence). The CDR3 runs to 12 residues. CDR3 DNA: TGTGCCAGTTTCGACGGAGGGGCTGAAGCTTTCTTT. It is translated as CASFDGGAEAFF.

The rearrangement uses TRBV6-5 and TRBJ1-2, with TRBD1 as a possible D gene (6 bases). V was cut by 10 bases and J by 7 bases, with 16 bases left in between. Germline loops: CDR1 MNHEY, CDR2 SVGAGI. This CDR3 comprises 12 residues. CDR3 DNA: TGTGCCACCTCCCCAGGGGAAAGTGGCTACACCTTC. Protein product: CATSPGESGYTF.

This clone was detected only a few times. The chain uses TRBV7-6 and TRBJ2-1, with D perhaps matching TRBD2 (5 bases). The V end lost 0 bases, the J end lost 10 bases, and 10 bases lay between the germline ends. The V gene's germline CDR1 is SGHVS and CDR2 FNYEAQ. This CDR3 has 13 residues. CDR3 amino acids: CASSLALRGEQFF. The CDR3 bases are TGTGCCAGCAGCTTAGCGCTGAGAGGGGAGCAGTTCTTC. Variable domain in full (rest from reference TRBV7-6 and TRBJ2-1): GAGVSQSPRYKVTKRGQDVALRCDPISGHVSLYWYRQALGQGPEFLTYFNYEAQQDKSGLPNDRFSAERPEGSISTLTIQRTEQRDSAMYRCASSLALRGEQFFGPGTRLTVL.

This chain joins TRBV7-2 and TRBJ1-5, with TRBD1 matching 9 bases. CDR3 size: 14 residues. In germline, CDR1 is SGHTA, CDR2 FQGNSA. The V gene end was trimmed by 3 bases and the J gene end by 4 bases; junction bases not matched to a gene: 1. In DNA, the CDR3 is TGTGCCAGCAGCTTGACAGGGGGAAATCAGCCCCAGCATTTT. This translates into CASSLTGGNQPQHF.

This clone was counted only a few times. The genes are TRBV7-8 and TRBJ1-2; D is perhaps TRBD1 (6 bases). The CDR3 consists of 17 residues. Trimming took 0 bases from V and 2 from J, leaving 16 bases between them. Germline lookup yields CDR1 SGHVS and CDR2 FQNEAQ. The CDR3 sequence is CASSLANAGEGNYGYTF. CDR3 nucleotide sequence: TGTGCCAGCAGCTTAGCAAATGCAGGGGAGGGCAACTATGGCTACACCTTC. The full variable domain, in which reference TRBV7-8 and TRBJ1-2 provide the parts outside the CDR3, is GAGVSQSPRYKVAKRGQDVALRCDPISGHVSLFWYQQALGQGPEFLTYFQNEAQLDKSGLPSDRFFAERPEGSVSTLKIQRTQQEDSAVYLCASSLANAGEGNYGYTFGSGTRLTVV.

The J gene is TRBJ2-7, the V gene TRBV7-2, with a weak D call TRBD2 (5 bases). Trimming left V 5 bases short and J 0 bases short, with 17 bases between. The CDR3 sequence is 16 residues long. The V gene's germline CDR1 is SGHTA and CDR2 FQGNSA. CDR3 nucleotides: TGTGCCAGCAGCGAAGGCCCGGACTGGACCTCCTACGAGCAGTACTTC. Residues: CASSEGPDWTSYEQYF.

The chain recombines TRBV19 with TRBJ1-3; TRBD1 matches 7 bases. CDR1 LNHDA and CDR2 SQIVND come from the germline V gene (reference sequence). The CDR3 extends over 15 amino acids. V was pared by 5 bases and J by 0 bases, with 4 bases of the junction left unmatched. CDR3 nucleotides: TGTGCCAGTAGTCCCCAGGGGGTCTCTGGAAACACCATATATTTT. Translation gives CASSPQGVSGNTIYF.

This chain joins TRBV5-1 and TRBJ1-1; no clear D gene. CDR1 SGHRS and CDR2 YFSETQ come from the germline V gene. This CDR3 contains 14 residues. Trimming took off 4 bases at V and 0 bases at J, with 10 bases between the two ends. CDR3 sequence: CASSLGGVNTEAFF. As DNA, the CDR3 is TGCGCCAGCAGCCTCGGCGGGGTGAACACTGAAGCTTTCTTT.